This record covers a single TCR beta chain. Its antigen is as yet unknown. This specimen belongs to a study of T cell responses to AZD1222 COVID-19 vaccine. Study-wide findings and caveats: Reportedly, nearly half of unique spike TCRs recognized epitopes outside B.1.351/B.1.1.7 mutations. Vaccine-associated CD4 TCRs ranged over spike, dominating at 160-218 and 743-854. Most donors were white British, females outnumbered males, and clonal diversity was possibly underestimated. Seropositivity was recorded at baseline in only a handful of AZD1222 recipients.

Assay: immunoSEQ multiplex PCR; the TCRdb copy retains only in-frame clones and omits some. The sample has 100,000 to 120,000 clones; about 90% are singletons. The CDR3 extends over 14 amino acids. J lost 6 bases, V lost 1 base, and 6 bases had no gene match. CDR1 is SGHKS, CDR2 YYEKEE, per germline (reference sequence). The sample consisted of peripheral blood, taken 28 days after the second AZD1222 dose. This sequence joins TRBV5-5 and TRBJ1-1; TRBD1 matches at 7 bases. This TCR derives from an adult who received the AZD1222 COVID-19 vaccine. In nucleotides, the CDR3 is TGTGCCAGCAGCTTGCAAGTAGGGGGCTCTGAAGCTTTCTTT. Protein sequence: CASSLQVGGSEAFF. Full variable domain (rest looked up from reference TRBV5-5 and TRBJ1-1): DAGVTQSPTHLIKTRGQQVTLRCSPISGHKSVSWYQQVLGQGPQFIFQYYEKEERGRGNFPDRFSARQFPNYSSELNVNALLLGDSALYLCASSLQVGGSEAFFGQGTRLTVV.